This passage covers 21 T cell receptor beta chains from one sample sequenced in a study of control samples from healthy donors and cancer patients. Repertoires were generated with immunoSEQ multiplex PCR, while TCRdb's copy carries only in-frame clones and drops some. The table lists around 140,000 clones, roughly 86% of them singletons, with around 6.9% in the top ten. Sequenced: PBMCs. The receptor set was obtained from a middle-aged man with head and neck cancer.

Notes on this clone: The same CDR3 can be traced to other DNA sequences in this sample. The rearrangement links TRBV5-1 to TRBJ2-5; D unclear. CDR1 is SGHRS, CDR2 YFSETQ, per germline. V was cut by 1 base and J by 1 base, with 2 bases left in between. CDR3 size: 12 residues. The CDR3 spells CASSLIQETQYF. CDR3 DNA: TGCGCCAGCAGCTTGATCCAAGAGACCCAGTACTTC.

This clone was observed once. This chain links TRBV9 with TRBJ2-1; D is unresolved. Germline assignment: CDR1 SGDLS and CDR2 YYNGEE. Trimming took 0 bases from V and 9 from J, leaving 10 bases between them. This CDR3 is built from 13 residues. CDR3 nucleotides: TGTGCCAGCAGCGTAGACCCAATTCGTGAGCAGTTCTTC. Translated, it gives CASSVDPIREQFF.

This clone was recorded a few times. V gene TRBV25-1 combines with J gene TRBJ1-5; no clear D. Germline loops: CDR1 MGHDK, CDR2 SYGVNS. The CDR3 runs 14 residues. The V end was cut by 5 bases, the J end by 4 bases, with 12 bases between. The CDR3 region is CASSRTGENQPQHF. The CDR3 coding sequence is TGTGCCAGCAGTAGGACGGGTGAAAATCAGCCCCAGCATTTT.

The gene calls are TRBV4-1 and TRBJ1-1; 10 bases are a match to TRBD1. Per the germline V gene, CDR1 is MGHRA and CDR2 is YSYEKL. This CDR3 is built from 15 residues. V lost 2 bases and J lost 9; bases outside the gene matches: 9. CDR3 sequence (DNA): TGCGCCAGCAGCCAACAGACAGGGGGCTCGAACAAAGCTTTCTTT. Translation: CASSQQTGGSNKAFF.

The gene calls are TRBV24-1 and TRBJ2-1, with TRBD2 as a possible D gene (6 bases). Germline V gives CDR1 KGHDR, CDR2 SFDVKD. The CDR3 is 16 residues long. V gave up 1 base and J gave up 5 bases, with 14 bases separating them. In DNA, the CDR3 is TGTGCCACCAGTGATTTCGCCGGGACTCCCAACAATGAGCAGTTCTTC. Amino acid sequence: CATSDFAGTPNNEQFF.

The chain has TRBV3-1 (or the pseudogene TRBV3-2) and TRBJ1-5, with TRBD1 matching 7 bases. Germline V gene lookup returns CDR1 LGHDT and CDR2 YNNKEL (reference sequence). This CDR3 is built from 14 residues. J lost 7 bases, V lost 1 base, and 4 bases had no gene match. The CDR3 loop is CASSQGQGEQPQHF. The CDR3 coding sequence is TGTGCCAGCAGCCAAGGACAGGGTGAACAGCCCCAGCATTTT.

The rearrangement joins TRBV29-1 to TRBJ2-7; D is perhaps TRBD1 (7 bases). This CDR3 comprises 12 residues. V shed 3 bases and J shed 6 bases, with 12 bases lying between them. Germline V CDR1 and CDR2: SQVTM, ANQGSEA. CDR3 bases: TGCAGCGTTGAGGAGGGGGCGGGCGAGCAGTACTTC. It is translated as CSVEEGAGEQYF.

This clone is medium-sized (0.01 to 0.1%). The chain recombines TRBV6-7 with TRBJ2-2; TRBD1 might be the D (5 bases). TRBV6-7 is reported as an ORF; its role is uncertain. The V gene lost 6 bases and the J gene lost 7 bases, with 12 bases spanning the gap. The CDR3 runs to 13 residues. The CDR3 is CASRPYRLGELFF. Here the CDR3 DNA reads TGTGCCAGCAGACCATACAGGCTCGGGGAGCTGTTTTTT.

The chain recombines TRBV28 with TRBJ1-2; D gene uncertain. CDR1 MDHEN and CDR2 SYDVKM come from the germline V gene. The CDR3 runs to 14 residues. Between the trimmed V and J ends, which lost 3 bases and 1 base, there was a span of 9 bases. CDR3 bases: TGTGCCAGCAGTTTGGGAACCTTTAACTATGGCTACACCTTC. It translates to CASSLGTFNYGYTF.

This chain connects TRBV5-8 to TRBJ1-4; D call uncertain. Germline V gene sequence: CDR1 SGHTS, CDR2 YDEGEE. There are 17 residues in the CDR3. V was shortened by 2 bases and J by 1 base, with 15 bases between the two germline ends. The CDR3 DNA reads TGTGCCAGCAGCTTTAGGGCAACCGTGCGAACTAATGAAAAACTGTTTTTT. Its protein product is CASSFRATVRTNEKLFF.

The V and J genes are TRBV18 and TRBJ2-5; D gene ambiguous. This CDR3 region has 13 residues. V was cut by 0 bases and J by 2 bases, with 4 bases left in between. Germline loops: CDR1 KGHSH, CDR2 LQKENI. The CDR3 spells CASSPPVQETQYF. The CDR3 DNA reads TGTGCCAGCTCACCACCGGTACAAGAGACCCAGTACTTC.

The chain combines TRBV25-1 with TRBJ1-5; tentatively, D is TRBD1 (5 bases). Germline assignment: CDR1 MGHDK and CDR2 SYGVNS. The CDR3 consists of 14 residues. V lost 4 bases, J lost 2 bases, and 9 bases lay in between. The CDR3, as DNA: TGTGCCAGCAGTGTTCAGGGTCGCAATCAGCCCCAGCATTTT. This sequence encodes CASSVQGRNQPQHF.

The chain recombines TRBV7-2 with TRBJ2-1; 8 bases agree with TRBD1. The CDR3 totals 12 residues. In germline, CDR1 is SGHTA, CDR2 FQGNSA. Trimming took 5 bases from V and 12 from J; bases not matched to a gene: 6. In DNA, the CDR3 is TGTGCCAGCAGCCGAGGACAGGGAAGGCAGTTCTTC. It codes for CASSRGQGRQFF.

This chain uses TRBV3-1 (or the pseudogene TRBV3-2) with TRBJ1-1; 7 bases align to TRBD1. Germline CDR1 and CDR2: LGHDT and YNNKEL (reference sequence). V lost 4 bases, J lost 3 bases, and 5 bases stayed unmatched. The CDR3 runs 14 residues. The CDR3 nucleotides are TGTGCCAGCAGCCGAAGACAGGGCGACACTGAAGCTTTCTTT. It translates to CASSRRQGDTEAFF.

This chain joins TRBV7-9 and TRBJ1-1; D is unresolved. The CDR3 runs 16 residues. Per germline, CDR1 SEHNR and CDR2 FQNEAQ (reference sequence). Trimming took off 1 base at V and 4 bases at J, with 16 bases between the two ends. The CDR3 sequence: CASSLDGRGWGTEAFF. The CDR3 DNA sequence: TGTGCCAGCAGCTTAGATGGCAGAGGTTGGGGCACTGAAGCTTTCTTT. Full variable domain (outside the CDR3, taken from reference TRBV7-9 and TRBJ1-1): DTGVSQNPRHKITKRGQNVTFRCDPISEHNRLYWYRQTLGQGPEFLTYFQNEAQLEKSRLLSDRFSAERPKGSFSTLEIQRTEQGDSAMYLCASSLDGRGWGTEAFFGQGTRLTVV.

The chain couples TRBV7-9 to TRBJ1-1; no clear D gene. Trimming pared 3 bases from V and 5 bases from J, leaving 16 bases between. The CDR3 runs 15 residues. Looked up from germline, CDR1 is SEHNR and CDR2 is FQNEAQ (reference sequence). The CDR3 loop reads CASSFLGLGGTEAFF. CDR3 coding DNA: TGTGCCAGCAGCTTCTTGGGCCTCGGAGGTACTGAAGCTTTCTTT.

J is TRBJ1-1 and V is TRBV7-2, with no clear D. Germline V CDR1 and CDR2: SGHTA, FQGNSA. The CDR3 contains 12 residues. Deletions cut 8 bases from V and 3 bases from J, with 10 bases between. CDR3: CASGLVHTEAFF. Here the CDR3 DNA reads TGTGCCAGCGGTTTAGTGCACACTGAAGCTTTCTTT.

The chain is built from TRBV6-5 and TRBJ2-3, with 9 bases lining up with TRBD1. The CDR3 spans 15 residues. The junction had 3 bases not matched to a gene; V was cut back by 4 bases and J by 1 base. Germline values: CDR1 MNHEY, CDR2 SVGAGI. Written as DNA, the CDR3 is TGTGCCAGCAGTTCACAGGGGGCAGGCACAGATACGCAGTATTTT. It translates to CASSSQGAGTDTQYF.

A few counts support this clone. The rearrangement joins TRBV5-1 to TRBJ2-7; no clear D gene. The CDR3 is 15 amino acids. Germline assignment: CDR1 SGHRS and CDR2 YFSETQ. Trimming pared 2 bases from V and 0 bases from J, leaving 12 bases between. The CDR3 sequence: CASSFEPQGSYEQYF. The CDR3 region has the DNA TGCGCCAGCAGCTTTGAGCCCCAAGGCTCCTACGAGCAGTACTTC.

The chain recombines TRBV11-2 with TRBJ2-7; D is possibly TRBD1 (5 bases). Per the germline V gene, CDR1 is SGHAT and CDR2 is FQNNGV. The CDR3 spans 11 residues. The germline V and J ends were trimmed by 8 bases and 3 bases, with 8 bases remaining between them. For the CDR3, the DNA is TGTGCCAGCCGTCAGGGCTACGAGCAGTACTTC. Amino acids: CASRQGYEQYF.

The J gene is TRBJ2-2, the V gene TRBV5-5, with D perhaps TRBD2 (5 bases). From germline, CDR1 is SGHKS and CDR2 YYEKEE (reference sequence). The ends were cut back, 4 bases at V and 4 bases at J, with 14 bases in the middle. The CDR3 has 15 residues. The CDR3 DNA reads TGTGCCAGCAGCAAACTAGAGCTAATCACCGGGGAGCTGTTTTTT. Protein sequence: CASSKLELITGELFF. Filled out from reference TRBV5-5 and TRBJ2-2, the complete variable domain reads DAGVTQSPTHLIKTRGQQVTLRCSPISGHKSVSWYQQVLGQGPQFIFQYYEKEERGRGNFPDRFSARQFPNYSSELNVNALLLGDSALYLCASSKLELITGELFFGEGSRLTVL.